The present T cell receptor beta chain was sequenced within a study of sequential checkpoint blockade in melanoma. Overall study: First-line arms were nivolumab then ipilimumab, or the reverse, randomized 1:1.

Indicated treatment: randomized to nivolumab then ipilimumab (arm A) or the reverse (arm B). No patient had prior DNA-damaging chemotherapy. Live CD3+CD8+ CD19− CD56− cells were sorted from PBMCs. This CDR3 comprises 16 residues. Method: immunoSEQ multiplex PCR; TCRdb's copy keeps in-frame clones and lacks some. This table has more than 9,000 clones, roughly 81% appearing once. Sequences were derived from CD8+ T cells sorted from blood (inferred from file names), sampled from a patient given nivolumab and ipilimumab in sequence. This sequence originates from a human donor with melanoma. The chain employs TRBV12-2 and TRBJ2-7; the table's TRBD2 call for D was not verified on the DNA. TRBV12-2 is a pseudogene. The CDR3 loop is CASRCETSGTSYEQYF. The CDR3 nucleotides are TGTGCAAGTCGCTGCGAAACTAGCGGGACCTCCTACGAGCAGTACTTC.